The clone carrying this TCR beta chain came up once. Germline V gene sequence: CDR1 MGHDK, CDR2 SYGVNS. Trimming took 3 bases from V and 6 from J, leaving 17 bases between them. This CDR3 has 15 amino acids. Profiled with immunoSEQ multiplex PCR; TCRdb holds only in-frame clones, not every one. The sample lists 450,000 to 550,000 clones; 89% were seen once. Treatment noted: around 19 received Ad26.COV2.S at low or high dose, single or two shots; about 5 received placebo; per-sample allocation not given. The investigators took samples on day 63 after the first vaccine or placebo injection. This sample stems from a study of Ad26.COV2.S vaccination and SARS-CoV-2 variants.

The V call is TRBV25-1, the J call TRBJ1-2; D unresolved. The material was peripheral blood, obtained in a trial of Ad26.COV2.S vaccine versus placebo. The sequence came from a person between 18 and 60 years old who received the Ad26.COV2.S COVID-19 vaccine or a placebo. CDR3 DNA: TGTGCCAGCAGTGATCCTCACCGGACTCGGAATGGCTACACCTTC. Translated: CASSDPHRTRNGYTF.